A selection of T cell receptor beta chains follows, all from one sample in a study of identical twins. TCRdb itself ran the 5' RACE reads through MiXCR, one entry per CDR3 protein. The profile shows roughly 490,000 distinct CDR3 sequences, 13% to 15% of them singletons. This same sample was also part of a study on yellow fever vaccine responses in identical twins.

The sequenced sample consisted of CD4+ T cells sorted from blood. These receptors came from a woman in her late teens or twenties in good health. The CDR3 runs from the conserved cysteine through the conserved F or W. D genes are given only for firm matches. The size entry is marked missing in some rows and otherwise reads once, few, many or a size class.

D gene,clone size,V gene,J gene,CDR3 protein,CDR3 DNA
-,few,TRBV29-1,TRBJ2-5,CSVEDGRYQETQYF,TGCAGCGTTGAAGACGGACGTTACCAAGAGACCCAGTACTTC
-,few,TRBV7-9,TRBJ2-3,CAGQGSGVVTDTQYF,TGTGCCGGACAAGGGTCAGGGGTTGTAACAGATACGCAGTATTTT
TRBD1,many,TRBV28,TRBJ1-2,CASSTGTETYGYTF,TGTGCCAGCAGTACTGGGACAGAAACCTATGGCTACACCTTC
-,-,TRBV7-9,TRBJ2-7,CASSSLTVTYEQYF,TGTGCCAGCAGCTCACTAACGGTGACCTACGAGCAGTACTTC
TRBD2,few,TRBV27,TRBJ2-1,CASTTIAGGYNEQFF,TGTGCCAGCACCACAATAGCGGGAGGGTACAATGAGCAGTTCTTC
-,many,TRBV5-1,TRBJ2-7,CASSLGQRYEQYF,TGCGCCAGCAGCTTGGGACAAAGATACGAGCAGTACTTC
TRBD1,few,TRBV19,TRBJ2-1,CASRSTGSSYNEQFF,TGTGCCAGTAGATCGACAGGGAGCTCCTACAATGAGCAGTTCTTC
TRBD2,few,TRBV20-1,TRBJ2-3,CSARPDSGGAVDTQYF,TGCAGTGCTAGACCCGATAGCGGGGGGGCTGTAGATACGCAGTATTTT
TRBD2,many,TRBV5-1,TRBJ2-1,CATATGTSIYNEQFF,TGCGCCACCGCTACCGGGACTAGCATCTACAATGAGCAGTTCTTC
TRBD1,-,TRBV3-1,TRBJ1-5,CASSLWTGGDNQPQHF,TGTGCCAGCAGCCTTTGGACAGGGGGCGACAATCAGCCCCAGCATTTT
-,-,TRBV7-2,TRBJ2-1,CASSLGSRSYNEQFF,TGTGCCAGCAGCTTAGGTTCGCGCTCCTACAATGAGCAGTTCTTC
-,-,TRBV6-1,TRBJ2-5,CASRPAMGVQETQYF,TGTGCCAGCAGGCCTGCCATGGGAGTCCAAGAGACCCAGTACTTC
TRBD2,few,TRBV6-5,TRBJ2-1,CASSSGLAGNNEQFF,TGTGCCAGCAGTTCCGGACTAGCGGGTAACAATGAGCAGTTCTTC
-,few,TRBV20-1,TRBJ1-3,CSARDARSSGNTIYF,TGCAGTGCTAGAGACGCCCGGAGCTCTGGAAACACCATATATTTT
TRBD1,-,TRBV4-2,TRBJ2-2,CASSHQPSGTGGAKGERTGELFF,TGTGCCAGCAGCCATCAACCCTCCGGGACAGGGGGCGCCAAGGGTGAGAGGACCGGGGAGCTGTTTTTT
TRBD2,-,TRBV12-3/TRBV12-4,TRBJ2-3,CAISRETSGVTRTDTQYF,TGTGCCATCAGCCGGGAGACTAGCGGGGTGACTAGAACAGATACGCAGTATTTT
TRBD2,few,TRBV12-3/TRBV12-4,TRBJ2-7,CASRRLRGGEQYF,TGTGCCAGCAGGAGACTGCGGGGGGGGGAGCAGTACTTC
-,-,TRBV18,TRBJ1-1,CASSPLPGVENTEAFF,TGTGCCAGCTCACCATTACCTGGGGTAGAGAACACTGAAGCTTTCTTT
TRBD1,few,TRBV3-1,TRBJ2-2,CASSQRTGWPGELFF,TGTGCCAGCAGCCAGAGGACAGGGTGGCCCGGGGAGCTGTTTTTT
-,-,TRBV7-2,TRBJ2-7,CASSLGGPKGEQYF,TGTGCCAGCAGCTTAGGAGGGCCGAAGGGGGAGCAGTACTTC
-,-,TRBV6-4,TRBJ2-2,CASSPTGRLNTGELFF,TGTGCCAGCAGCCCCACGGGACGGCTGAACACCGGGGAGCTGTTTTTT
-,few,TRBV6-5,TRBJ1-6,CASSFKSYNSPLHF,TGTGCCAGCAGTTTCAAGTCCTATAATTCACCCCTCCACTTT
TRBD2,few,TRBV7-2,TRBJ2-7,CASSSRLAGLFGEQYF,TGTGCCAGCAGCTCAAGACTAGCGGGGCTATTCGGGGAGCAGTACTTC
-,-,TRBV5-6,TRBJ2-1,CASSLSDRTVTIDSVQFF,TGTGCCAGCAGCTTGTCCGACCGTACAGTCACGATCGACAGCGTGCAGTTCTTC
-,few,TRBV4-2,TRBJ2-2,CASSPFRTTGELFF,TGTGCCAGCAGCCCCTTCCGGACCACCGGGGAGCTGTTTTTT
TRBD2,many,TRBV11-2,TRBJ2-2,CASSLVGRANTGELFF,TGTGCCAGCAGCTTAGTCGGGAGGGCCAACACCGGGGAGCTGTTTTTT
-,-,TRBV15,TRBJ2-5,CATSRDPRLAVETQYF,TGTGCCACCAGCAGAGATCCCAGACTCGCCGTTGAGACCCAGTACTTC
-,few,TRBV24-1,TRBJ2-1,CATSDLSGAGDEQFF,TGTGCCACCAGTGATTTATCCGGGGCTGGGGATGAGCAGTTCTTC
-,once,TRBV21-1,TRBJ1-5,CASTLGQGYSPQHF,TGTGCCAGCACTCTGGGACAGGGGTATTCGCCCCAGCATTTT
-,few,TRBV7-2,TRBJ2-1,CASSDRDIYNEQFF,TGTGCCAGCAGCGACCGGGACATCTACAATGAGCAGTTCTTC
TRBD1,-,TRBV4-3,TRBJ2-7,CASRQDRDPSIDEQYF,TGCGCCAGCAGGCAAGACAGGGACCCGTCCATTGACGAGCAGTACTTC
TRBD1,few,TRBV12-3/TRBV12-4,TRBJ2-3,CASSFRDRSTDTQYF,TGTGCCAGCAGTTTCCGGGACAGAAGCACAGATACGCAGTATTTT
-,-,TRBV11-2,TRBJ2-1,CASSSRRGEVYNEQFF,TGTGCCAGCAGCTCCAGGAGGGGAGAGGTTTACAATGAGCAGTTCTTC
-,-,TRBV29-1,TRBJ1-1,CSVVTGLEAFF,TGCAGCGTTGTGACGGGGTTAGAAGCTTTCTTT
-,-,TRBV6-5,TRBJ1-6,CASSYAGGGNSPLHF,TGTGCCAGCAGTTACGCTGGGGGGGGTAATTCACCCCTCCACTTT
-,-,TRBV3-1,TRBJ1-6,CASSQERQNSPLHF,TGTGCCAGCAGCCAAGAACGGCAGAATTCACCCCTCCACTTT
TRBD2,-,TRBV4-1,TRBJ2-3,CASSQERLAGSQYF,TGCGCCAGCAGCCAAGAACGGCTAGCGGGATCGCAGTATTTT
TRBD2,few,TRBV18,TRBJ2-3,CASSPTRLAGETDTQYF,TGTGCCAGCTCACCTACGAGACTAGCGGGGGAGACAGATACGCAGTATTTT
-,few,TRBV15,TRBJ1-1,CATSRDRSSAAFF,TGTGCCACCAGCAGAGATCGGTCCAGCGCCGCTTTCTTT
TRBD1,many,TRBV2,TRBJ1-1,CASSERSGRQGGEAFF,TGTGCCAGCAGTGAAAGGTCGGGGCGACAGGGTGGTGAAGCTTTCTTT
-,few,TRBV7-2,TRBJ2-2,CASSDLARRGTGELFF,TGTGCCAGCAGCGATCTAGCGAGACGAGGGACCGGGGAGCTGTTTTTT
-,-,TRBV7-9,TRBJ2-7,CASSSSLEVREQYF,TGTGCCAGCAGTTCGTCGCTGGAAGTGCGCGAGCAGTACTTC
TRBD1,few,TRBV20-1,TRBJ1-1,CSVRDRDTEAFF,TGCAGTGTCAGGGACAGGGACACTGAAGCTTTCTTT
-,-,TRBV20-1,TRBJ2-2,CSARDFRGGNTGELFF,TGCAGTGCTAGAGATTTCCGAGGAGGGAACACCGGGGAGCTGTTTTTT
-,-,TRBV28,TRBJ2-7,CASSHSYSYEQYF,TGTGCCAGCAGCCACTCTTACTCCTACGAGCAGTACTTC
TRBD1,-,TRBV18,TRBJ2-5,CASSPGTGGAETQYF,TGTGCCAGCTCGCCCGGGACAGGGGGCGCGGAGACCCAGTACTTC
-,-,TRBV3-1,TRBJ1-2,CASSQDLGPGQRYGYTF,TGTGCCAGCAGCCAAGATCTCGGTCCAGGGCAACGATATGGCTACACCTTC